The T cell receptor (beta chain) described here comes from a study of response to subunit inactivated influenza vaccine. To note about this clonotype: Its antigen is unknown.

General study findings and limits: The authors offered the suggestion that each seasonal influenza vaccination recruits few new T cells.

Between the trimmed V and J ends, which lost 5 bases and 3 bases, there was a span of 12 bases. CDR1 KGHDR and CDR2 SFDVKD come from the germline V gene. The length of the CDR3 is 15 residues. MiXCR was run by TCRdb on the RT-PCR reads, yielding one entry per CDR3 protein. The sample contains 590,000 or so distinct CDR3 sequences, approximately 15% of which appear only once. This TCR was recovered from a man aged 45-65 years who received an inactivated influenza vaccine. The sequences come from PBMCs from blood, collected less than 15 days before vaccination. The chain joins TRBV24-1 to TRBJ2-2; tentatively, D is TRBD1 (6 bases). The CDR3 region is CATSGSDRYTGELFF. The CDR3 region has the DNA TGTGCCACCAGTGGTTCGGACAGATACACCGGGGAGCTGTTTTTT.